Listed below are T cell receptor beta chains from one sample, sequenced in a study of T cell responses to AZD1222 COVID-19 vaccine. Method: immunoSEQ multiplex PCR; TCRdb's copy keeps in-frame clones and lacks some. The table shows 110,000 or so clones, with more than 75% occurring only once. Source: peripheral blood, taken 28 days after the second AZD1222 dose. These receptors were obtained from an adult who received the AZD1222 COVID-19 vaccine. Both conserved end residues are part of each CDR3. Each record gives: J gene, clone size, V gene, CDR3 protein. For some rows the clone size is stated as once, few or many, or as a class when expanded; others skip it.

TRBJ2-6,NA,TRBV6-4,CASSNSGVDGANVLTF
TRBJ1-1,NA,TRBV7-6,CASSLSGGMNTEAFF
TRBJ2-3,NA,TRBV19,CASSSGLGRMRVADTQYF
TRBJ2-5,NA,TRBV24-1,CATSAPDRDEETQYF
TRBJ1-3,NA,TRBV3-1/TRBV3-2,CASSQDPHTRGNTIYF
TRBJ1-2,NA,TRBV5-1,CASTLGSASNYGYTF
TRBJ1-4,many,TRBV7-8,CASSLEGRGEKLFF
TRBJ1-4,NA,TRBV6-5,CASSSLPQGANEKLFF
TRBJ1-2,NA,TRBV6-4,CASSDSTGGGYTF
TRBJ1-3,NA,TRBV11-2,CASSLGGNTIYF
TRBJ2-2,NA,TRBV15,CATSREYWNTGELFF
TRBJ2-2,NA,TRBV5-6,CASSFVGNTGELFF
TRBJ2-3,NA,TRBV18,CASSPEMDTQYF
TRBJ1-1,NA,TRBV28,CVSSLFPGQGRNTEAFF
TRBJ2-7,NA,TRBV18,CASSPGQGAYEQYF
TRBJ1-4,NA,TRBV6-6,CASLGVNEKLFF
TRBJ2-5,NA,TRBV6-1,CASNKGTGQETQYF
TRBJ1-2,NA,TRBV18,CASSRGQGARGYTF
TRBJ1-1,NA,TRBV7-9,CASSLDAAGPDTEAFF
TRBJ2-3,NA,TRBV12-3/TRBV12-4,CASRPRDTQYF
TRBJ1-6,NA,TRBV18,CASSRTGMGSPLHF
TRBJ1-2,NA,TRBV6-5,CASTPSGNYGYTF
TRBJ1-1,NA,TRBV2,CASRDTAMNTEAFF
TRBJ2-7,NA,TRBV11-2,CASRALTGVREQYF
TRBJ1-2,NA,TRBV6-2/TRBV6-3,CASSYGQKIHYTF
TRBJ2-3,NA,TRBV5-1,CASSHGAGAIDTQYF
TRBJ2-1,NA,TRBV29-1,CSVEVPAYNEQFF
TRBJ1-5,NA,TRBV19,CASNGGYQPQHF
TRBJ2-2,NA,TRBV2,CASSELLAGAGELFF
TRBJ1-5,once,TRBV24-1,CATSGGRRSNQPQHF
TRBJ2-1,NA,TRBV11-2,CASSLGGLAVGQFF
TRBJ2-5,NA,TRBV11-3,CASSLRDQETQYF
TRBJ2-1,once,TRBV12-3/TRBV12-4,CASKASRNNEQFF
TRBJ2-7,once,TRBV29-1,CSVRRSGRRGTDF
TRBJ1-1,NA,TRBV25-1,CASSPSQGWNTEAFF
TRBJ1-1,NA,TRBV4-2,CASSQDSQGSTEAFF
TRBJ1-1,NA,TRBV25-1,CASLRDRSTEAFF
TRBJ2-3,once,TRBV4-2,CASSQDGSGGSDTQYF
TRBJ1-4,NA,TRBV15,CATSRDPDPNKEKLFF
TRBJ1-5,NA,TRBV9,CASSAVGSQPQHF
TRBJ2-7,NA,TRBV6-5,CASSYPGTGSKQYF
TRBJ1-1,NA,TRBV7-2,CASSLGAMNTEAFF